A single sample is the source of the 7 T cell receptor beta chains below, sequenced in a study of chemoradiotherapy in HPV16-positive cancers. This table comes from immunoSEQ multiplex PCR, and its TCRdb copy is limited to in-frame clones, with some not included. In the table there are fewer than 40,000 clones, about four fifths of which are singletons. The sequences come from blood, collected from a patient who underwent chemoradiotherapy. Receptor source: a human donor with HPV-associated anogenital cancer.

The V call is TRBV7-3, the J call TRBJ1-1; maybe TRBD1 (5 bases). CDR1 is SGHTA and CDR2 is FQGTGA in the germline V gene. Between the trimmed V and J ends, which lost 2 bases and 11 bases, there was a span of 12 bases. The CDR3 extends over 12 amino acids. CDR3 protein: CASSLGKGSAFF. The CDR3 DNA reads TGTGCCAGCAGCTTAGGAAAGGGGTCGGCTTTCTTT.

This chain links TRBV7-3 with TRBJ2-2; the D gene could be TRBD1 or TRBD2 (5 bases each). The CDR3 loop spans 17 amino acids. Germline CDR1 is SGHTA and CDR2 is FQGTGA. Trimming left V 4 bases short and J 0 bases short, with 15 bases between. The CDR3 nucleotides read TGTGCCAGCAGCTCCTCCGGGACGGACTCGAACACCGGGGAGCTGTTTTTT. Its translation is CASSSSGTDSNTGELFF.

The chain has TRBV5-1 and TRBJ2-5; D is unclear. The CDR3 loop spans 14 amino acids. The V end was cut by 1 base, the J end by 1 base, with 8 bases between. Germline-derived CDR1 and CDR2 are SGHRS and YFSETQ. The CDR3 nucleotides are TGCGCCAGCAGCTTGACCCCGTCCCAAGAGACCCAGTACTTC. The encoded protein is CASSLTPSQETQYF. Combining the CDR3 with reference TRBV5-1 and TRBJ2-5 gives the whole variable domain KAGVTQTPRYLIKTRGQQVTLSCSPISGHRSVSWYQQTPGQGLQFLFEYFSETQRNKGNFPGRFSGRQFSNSRSEMNVSTLELGDSALYLCASSLTPSQETQYFGPGTRLLVL.

The chain carries TRBV25-1 and TRBJ2-6; D remains unclear. V gave up 4 bases and J gave up 2 bases, with 0 bases separating them. Germline CDR1 and CDR2: MGHDK and SYGVNS. CDR3 size: 12 residues. This CDR3 is CASSAGANVLTF. DNA of the CDR3: TGTGCCAGCAGTGCTGGGGCCAACGTCCTGACTTTC.

The CDR3 sequence is CASSAQEVGEQYF. CDR3 nucleotides: TGTGCCAGCAGCGCGCAAGAGGTGGGGGAGCAGTACTTC. V gene TRBV9 combines with J gene TRBJ2-7; no definite D call. Trimming left V 3 bases short and J 7 bases short, with 14 bases between. The CDR3 is 13 residues long. Germline lookup yields CDR1 SGDLS and CDR2 YYNGEE.

The J gene is TRBJ2-5, the V gene TRBV7-7, with 7 bases that match TRBD1. This CDR3 has 13 residues. With 5 bases clipped from V and 4 bases from J, the junction kept 4 bases outside the gene matches. Germline V gives CDR1 SSHAT, CDR2 FNYEAQ (reference sequence). In nucleotides, the CDR3 is TGTGCCAGCAGCACGACAGGGTCAGAGACCCAGTACTTC. This gives the protein CASSTTGSETQYF.

This clone has just a few counts. CDR3 protein: CASSDFYEQYF. The CDR3 DNA reads as TGTGCCAGCAGTGATTTCTACGAGCAGTACTTC. V gene TRBV2 combines with J gene TRBJ2-7; D ambiguous. Trimming pared 3 bases from V and 3 bases from J, leaving 3 bases between. Per the germline V gene, CDR1 is SNHLY and CDR2 is FYNNEI. The CDR3 consists of 11 residues.